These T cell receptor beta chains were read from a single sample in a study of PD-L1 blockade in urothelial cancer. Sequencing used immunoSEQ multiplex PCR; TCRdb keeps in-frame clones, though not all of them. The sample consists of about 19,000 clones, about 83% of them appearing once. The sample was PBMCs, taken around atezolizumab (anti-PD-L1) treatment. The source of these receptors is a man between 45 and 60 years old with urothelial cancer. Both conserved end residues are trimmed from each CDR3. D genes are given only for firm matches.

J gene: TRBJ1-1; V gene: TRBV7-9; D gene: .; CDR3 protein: ASSPVVGIQSNTEAF
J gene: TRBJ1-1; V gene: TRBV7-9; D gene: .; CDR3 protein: ASGGMGGVTEAF
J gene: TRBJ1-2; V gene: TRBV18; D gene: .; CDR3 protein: ASSPRDSFFYGYT
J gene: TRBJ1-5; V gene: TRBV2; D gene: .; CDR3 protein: ASSFERVNQPQH
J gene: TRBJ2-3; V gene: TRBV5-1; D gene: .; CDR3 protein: ASSPDTSSDTQY
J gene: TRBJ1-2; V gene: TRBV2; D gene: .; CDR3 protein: ASSDAGYGYT
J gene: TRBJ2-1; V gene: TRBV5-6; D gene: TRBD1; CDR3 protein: ASSLVGTENEQF
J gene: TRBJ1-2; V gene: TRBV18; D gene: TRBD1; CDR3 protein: ASSPRDRGYGYT
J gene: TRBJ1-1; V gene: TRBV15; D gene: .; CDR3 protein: ATSRDTGGAEAF
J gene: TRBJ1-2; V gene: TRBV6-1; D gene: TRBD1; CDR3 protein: ASSGTGSPDNYGYT
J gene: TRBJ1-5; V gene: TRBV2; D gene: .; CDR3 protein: ASTGQLEQPQH
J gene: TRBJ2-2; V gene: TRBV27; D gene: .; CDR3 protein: ASSLSSRGPNTGELF
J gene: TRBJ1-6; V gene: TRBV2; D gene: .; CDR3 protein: ASRVDGSGSPLH
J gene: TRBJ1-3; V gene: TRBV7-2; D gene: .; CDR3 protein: ASSLGPLLASGNTIY
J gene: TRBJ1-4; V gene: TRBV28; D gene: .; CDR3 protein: ASSLLAGEKLF
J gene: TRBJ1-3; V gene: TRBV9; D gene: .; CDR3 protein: ASSVESWASGNTIY
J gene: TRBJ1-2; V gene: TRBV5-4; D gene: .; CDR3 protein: ASSLDGEGYT
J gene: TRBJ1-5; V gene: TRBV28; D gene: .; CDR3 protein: ASSGDYSNQPQH
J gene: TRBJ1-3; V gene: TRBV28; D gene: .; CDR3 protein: ASSQIGGGNTIY
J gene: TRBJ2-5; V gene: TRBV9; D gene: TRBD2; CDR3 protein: ASSVGTSGAGETQY
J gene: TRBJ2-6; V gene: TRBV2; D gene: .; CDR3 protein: ASSVEGVGANVLT
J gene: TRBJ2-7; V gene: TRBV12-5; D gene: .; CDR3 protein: ASAQGTYSYEQY
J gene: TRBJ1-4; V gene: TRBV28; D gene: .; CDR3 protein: ASRAVGLGEKLF
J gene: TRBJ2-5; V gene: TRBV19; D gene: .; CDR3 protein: ASSPGETQY
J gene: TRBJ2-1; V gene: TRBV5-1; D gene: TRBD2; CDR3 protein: ASSLPGGAGRNEQF
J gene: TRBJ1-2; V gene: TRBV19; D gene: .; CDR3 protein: ASSTGIAYGYT
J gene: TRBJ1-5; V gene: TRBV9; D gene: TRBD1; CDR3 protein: ASSVGTGGTQPQH
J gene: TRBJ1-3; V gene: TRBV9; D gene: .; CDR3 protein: ASSAASTGNTIY
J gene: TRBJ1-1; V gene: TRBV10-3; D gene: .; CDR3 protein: AIKVTAGTEAF
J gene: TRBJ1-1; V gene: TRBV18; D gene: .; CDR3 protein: ASSSGVGTEAF
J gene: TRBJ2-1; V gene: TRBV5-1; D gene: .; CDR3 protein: ASSEGQRTSYNEQF
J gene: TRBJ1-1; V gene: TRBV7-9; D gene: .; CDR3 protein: ASSFRDTEAF
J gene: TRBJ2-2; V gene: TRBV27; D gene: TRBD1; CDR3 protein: ASSTRDRGKYTGELF
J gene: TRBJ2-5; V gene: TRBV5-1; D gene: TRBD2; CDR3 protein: ASSTGLAGAKETQY
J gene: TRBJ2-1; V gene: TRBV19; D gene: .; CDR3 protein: ASSISGTRYNEQF
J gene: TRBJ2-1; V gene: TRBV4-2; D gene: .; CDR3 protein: ASSQAKGYNEQF